The following is a TCR beta chain sequence with its context. This specimen belongs to a study of memory CD4+ T cells and cytomegalovirus serostatus. The sort gate was single viable CD3+CD4+CD8-CD45RO+ cells for memory CD4+ T cells. Produced via immunoSEQ multiplex PCR; TCRdb's table is partial and in-frame only. This sample has 38,000 or so clones, with roughly 80% found just once. Germline V gene data show CDR1 as LNHDA and CDR2 as SQIVND (reference sequence). There are 15 residues in the CDR3. Trimming removed 5 bases from V and 1 base from J; junction bases left unmatched: 7. Source material: memory CD4+ T cells from blood. The chain is built from TRBV19 and TRBJ1-1; TRBD1 matches 7 bases. The receptor was derived from an adult in good health and CMV-seronegative. CDR3 in amino acids: CASSFGRTGNTEAFF. The DNA for the CDR3 is TGTGCCAGTAGTTTTGGACGGACAGGGAACACTGAAGCTTTCTTT.